A single sample is the source of the 13 T cell receptor beta chains below, sequenced in a study of PD-L1 blockade in urothelial cancer. Generated by immunoSEQ multiplex PCR, the TCRdb table keeps only in-frame clones and is missing some. This sample has 120,000 or so clones, with more than 75% found just once. The sample's time point: peripheral blood 6 weeks after treatment start. The sample here was PBMCs, taken around atezolizumab (anti-PD-L1) treatment. These receptors were obtained from a man in his fifties or sixties with urothelial cancer.

In the case of this clone: Within the sample, other DNA sequences also encode this same CDR3. The chain combines TRBV7-2 with TRBJ2-7; TRBD2 matches at 10 bases. Unmatched junction bases numbered 3, after V lost 1 base and J lost 3 bases. The CDR3 covers 15 residues. Germline V gives CDR1 SGHTA, CDR2 FQGNSA. The CDR3 DNA reads as TGTGCCAGCAGCTTAGAACTAGCGGGACTCTACGAGCAGTACTTC. Translating it yields CASSLELAGLYEQYF. Looking up the rest from reference TRBV7-2 and TRBJ2-7 gives the full variable domain: GAGVSQSPSNKVTEKGKDVELRCDPISGHTALYWYRQSLGQGLEFLIYFQGNSAPDKSGLPSDRFSAERTGGSVSTLTIQRTQQEDSAVYLCASSLELAGLYEQYFGPGTRLTVT.

The V call is TRBV7-6, the J call TRBJ2-1; D gene unclear. From germline, CDR1 is SGHVS and CDR2 FNYEAQ. With 9 bases removed from V and 7 bases from J, the gap between germline ends came to 16 bases. This CDR3 region has 13 residues. CDR3 protein: CASAWAHQNEQFF. The CDR3 region has the DNA TGTGCCAGTGCGTGGGCCCATCAGAATGAGCAGTTCTTC.

V usage is TRBV18 and J usage is TRBJ2-1; TRBD2 agrees at 10 bases. CDR3 length equals 15 residues. The V gene end was trimmed by 6 bases and the J gene end by 2 bases; junction bases not matched to a gene: 4. Germline CDR1 is KGHSH and CDR2 is LQKENI. CDR3 DNA: TGTGCCAGCTCGCGAGCGGGAGGGCCCTACAATGAGCAGTTCTTC. Its translation: CASSRAGGPYNEQFF.

This clone occurred a few times. The CDR3 DNA reads TGTGCTAGTGGTTACCGAACTAGCGGGAGGGACAACAATGAGCAGTTCTTC. Translation: CASGYRTSGRDNNEQFF. The chain carries TRBV12-5 and TRBJ2-1; 13 bases align to TRBD2. J lost 5 bases, V lost 4 bases, and 8 bases had no gene match. This CDR3 has 17 amino acids. From germline, CDR1 is LGHNT and CDR2 FRNRAP.

The V and J genes are TRBV6-4 and TRBJ2-1, with D possibly TRBD2 on 6 matching bases. The CDR3 is 16 amino acids. Germline V lookup: CDR1 MRHNA, CDR2 SNTAGT. V was cut by 1 base and J by 7 bases, with 17 bases left in between. CDR3 region: CASSDLMGGSVNEQFF. The CDR3 nucleotides are TGTGCCAGCAGTGACTTAATGGGGGGTTCAGTTAATGAGCAGTTCTTC.

J is TRBJ1-2 and V is TRBV5-1, with a weak D call TRBD1 (5 bases). The CDR3 runs to 14 residues. Trimming pared 7 bases from V and 1 base from J, leaving 14 bases between. Germline assignment: CDR1 SGHRS and CDR2 YFSETQ. Here the CDR3 DNA reads TGCGCCAGCGGCACAGGTGGACGTAACTATGGCTACACCTTC. As protein: CASGTGGRNYGYTF.

V is TRBV5-1 and J is TRBJ1-3, with TRBD1 matching 7 bases. The CDR3 is 16 amino acids. The junction had 3 bases not matched to a gene; V was cut back by 0 bases and J by 0 bases. The germline V gene encodes CDR1 SGHRS and CDR2 YFSETQ. The CDR3 spells CASSLGTGLSGNTIYF. The CDR3 DNA is TGCGCCAGCAGCTTGGGGACAGGACTCTCTGGAAACACCATATATTTT.

In DNA, the CDR3 is TGTGCCAGCAGTGTGGCCACTAGCGGGGGGACTTACGAGCAGTACTTC. This gives the protein CASSVATSGGTYEQYF. V is TRBV6-1 and J is TRBJ2-7; 12 nucleotides agree with TRBD2. Unmatched junction bases numbered 8, after V lost 4 bases and J lost 4 bases. Germline CDR1 and CDR2: MNHNS and SASEGT. The CDR3 is 16 amino acids.

The chain has TRBV30 and TRBJ2-1; 7 bases are shared with TRBD2. The trim removed 5 bases at V and 4 bases at J, leaving 8 bases unmatched. Germline V gene lookup returns CDR1 GTSNPN and CDR2 SVGIG (reference sequence). The CDR3 is 14 amino acids. The CDR3 DNA reads as TGTGCCTGGTCTCGGCTAGCGGCTTACAATGAGCAGTTCTTC. It encodes CAWSRLAAYNEQFF.

The chain carries TRBV6-5 and TRBJ1-2; the match to TRBD1 covers 7 bases. CDR1 MNHEY and CDR2 SVGAGI come from the germline V gene. Trimming took 2 bases from V and 2 from J; bases not matched to a gene: 5. The CDR3 has 15 amino acids. CDR3 DNA: TGTGCCAGCAGTTACGAGGGACAGCGAAACTATGGCTACACCTTC. Translation gives CASSYEGQRNYGYTF.

The chain employs TRBV20-1 and TRBJ1-1; D perhaps matches TRBD1 (6 bases). V was trimmed by 7 bases and J by 10 bases, leaving 16 bases between them. This CDR3 is built from 11 residues. The V gene's germline CDR1 is DFQATT and CDR2 SNEGSKA (reference sequence). The CDR3 DNA follows: TGCAGTGAAAATAGGGGGAAAGCAGCTTTCTTT. Translated, it gives CSENRGKAAFF.

This clone was recorded only once. This chain uses TRBV6-6 with TRBJ1-3, with 7 bases lining up with TRBD1. CDR1 MNHNY and CDR2 SVGAGI come from the germline V gene (reference sequence). The CDR3 covers 15 residues. Losses at the gene ends were 7 bases for V and 2 bases for J; bases not matched to a gene: 8. The DNA for the CDR3 is TGTGCCAGCACCCCCGCCGGGACAGCTGGAAACACCATATATTTT. Translation: CASTPAGTAGNTIYF.

V gene TRBV30 combines with J gene TRBJ2-7; tentatively, D is TRBD2 (5 bases). The CDR3 consists of 15 residues. Trimming left V 6 bases short and J 2 bases short, with 20 bases between. The germline V gene encodes CDR1 GTSNPN and CDR2 SVGIG (reference sequence). This chain's CDR3 is CACRLARGPTYEQYF. In DNA form, the CDR3 reads TGTGCCTGTCGTTTGGCGCGCGGGCCTACCTACGAGCAGTACTTC. Complete variable domain (other parts from reference TRBV30 and TRBJ2-7): SQTIHQWPATLVQPVGSPLSLECTVEGTSNPNLYWYRQAAGRGLQLLFYSVGIGQISSEVPQNLSASRPQDRQFILSSKKLLLSDSGFYLCACRLARGPTYEQYFGPGTRLTVT.